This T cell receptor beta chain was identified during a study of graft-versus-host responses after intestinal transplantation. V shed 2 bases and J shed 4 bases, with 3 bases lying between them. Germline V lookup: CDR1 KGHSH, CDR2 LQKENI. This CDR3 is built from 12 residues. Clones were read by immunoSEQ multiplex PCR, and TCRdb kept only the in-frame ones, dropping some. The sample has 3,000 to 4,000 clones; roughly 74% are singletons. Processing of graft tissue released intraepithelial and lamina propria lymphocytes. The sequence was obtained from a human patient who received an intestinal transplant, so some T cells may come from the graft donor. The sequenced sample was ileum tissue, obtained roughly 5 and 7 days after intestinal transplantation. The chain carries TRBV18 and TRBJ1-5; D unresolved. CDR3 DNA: TGTGCCAGCTCACCAGGGAATCAGCCCCAGCATTTT. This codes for CASSPGNQPQHF.